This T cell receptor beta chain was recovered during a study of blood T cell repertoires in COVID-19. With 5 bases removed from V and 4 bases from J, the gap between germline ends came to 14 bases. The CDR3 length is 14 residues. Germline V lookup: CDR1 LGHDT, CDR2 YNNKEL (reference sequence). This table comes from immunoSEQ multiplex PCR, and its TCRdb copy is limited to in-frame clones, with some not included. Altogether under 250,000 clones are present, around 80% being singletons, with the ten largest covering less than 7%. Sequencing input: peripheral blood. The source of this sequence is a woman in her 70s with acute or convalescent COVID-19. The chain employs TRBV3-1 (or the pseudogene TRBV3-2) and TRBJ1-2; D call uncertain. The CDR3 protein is CASSSLVDTYGYTF. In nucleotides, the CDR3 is TGTGCCAGCAGCTCCCTCGTAGACACCTATGGCTACACCTTC.